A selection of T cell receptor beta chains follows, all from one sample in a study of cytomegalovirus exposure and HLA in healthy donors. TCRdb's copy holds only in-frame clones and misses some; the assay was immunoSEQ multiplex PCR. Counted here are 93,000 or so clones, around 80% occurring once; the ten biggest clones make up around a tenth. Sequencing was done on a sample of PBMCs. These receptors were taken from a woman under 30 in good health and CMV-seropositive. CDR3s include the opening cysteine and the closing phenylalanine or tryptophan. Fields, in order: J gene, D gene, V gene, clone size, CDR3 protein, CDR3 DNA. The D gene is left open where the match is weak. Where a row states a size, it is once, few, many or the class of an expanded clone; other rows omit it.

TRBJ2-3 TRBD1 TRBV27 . CASSLGTGITDTQYF TGTGCCAGCAGTTTAGGGACAGGGATCACAGATACGCAGTATTTT
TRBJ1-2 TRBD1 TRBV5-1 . CASSMDRAVVNGYTF TGCGCCAGCAGCATGGACAGGGCAGTAGTAAATGGCTACACCTTC
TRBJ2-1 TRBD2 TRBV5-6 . CASSLGSTSGMGEQFF TGTGCCAGCAGCTTGGGTTCTACTAGCGGGATGGGAGAGCAGTTCTTC
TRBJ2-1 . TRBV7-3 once CASSKGGEQFF TGTGCCAGCAGCAAAGGGGGTGAGCAGTTCTTC
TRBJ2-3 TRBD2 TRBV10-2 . CASSDGLAGVPDTDTQYF TGCGCCAGCAGTGATGGGCTAGCGGGGGTACCAGACACAGATACGCAGTATTTT
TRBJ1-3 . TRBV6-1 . CASSERMGGGNTIYF TGTGCCAGCAGTGAACGCATGGGGGGAGGAAACACCATATATTTT
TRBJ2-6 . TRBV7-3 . CASSLDGSSGANVLTF TGTGCCAGCAGCCTGGACGGGAGCTCTGGGGCCAACGTCCTGACTTTC
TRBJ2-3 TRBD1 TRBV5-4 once CASSPQGSDTQYF TGTGCCAGCAGCCCACAGGGGTCAGATACGCAGTATTTT
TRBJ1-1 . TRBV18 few CASSPKAGHDTEAFF TGTGCCAGCTCACCGAAAGCAGGACATGACACTGAAGCTTTCTTT
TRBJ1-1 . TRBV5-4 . CASSWDPAGNTEAFF TGTGCCAGCAGCTGGGACCCAGCGGGGAACACTGAAGCTTTCTTT
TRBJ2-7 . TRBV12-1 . CASGLYVPYEQYF TGTGCCAGCGGGCTCTATGTGCCCTACGAGCAGTACTTC
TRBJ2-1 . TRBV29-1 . CSVYQGSYNEQFF TGCAGCGTCTACCAGGGTTCCTACAATGAGCAGTTCTTC
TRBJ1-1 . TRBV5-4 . CASSLDGGATEAFF TGTGCCAGCAGCTTGGATGGGGGGGCCACTGAAGCTTTCTTT
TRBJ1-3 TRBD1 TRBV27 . CASSRDRGSSGNTIYF TGTGCCAGCAGCCGCGACAGGGGCTCCTCTGGAAACACCATATATTTT
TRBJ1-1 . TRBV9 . CASSPPTGNTEAFF TGTGCCAGCAGCCCACCGACAGGGAACACTGAAGCTTTCTTT
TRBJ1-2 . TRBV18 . CASSPDRLNYGYTF TGTGCCAGCTCACCCGACAGGTTGAACTATGGCTACACCTTC
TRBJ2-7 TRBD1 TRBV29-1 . CSVDSHRGSPYEQYF TGCAGCGTTGATAGTCACAGGGGTTCCCCCTACGAGCAGTACTTC
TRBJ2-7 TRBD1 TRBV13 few CASSIIGTGVYEQYF TGTGCCAGCAGCATAATAGGGACAGGAGTGTACGAGCAGTACTTC
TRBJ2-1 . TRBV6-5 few CASRSPLGNEQFF TGTGCCAGCAGATCCCCGCTCGGGAATGAGCAGTTCTTC
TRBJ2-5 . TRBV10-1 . CASSDKRREETQYF TGCGCCAGCAGTGATAAGAGGCGGGAAGAGACCCAGTACTTC
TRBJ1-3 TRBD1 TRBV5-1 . CASSSGQGARGNTIYF TGCGCCAGCAGCTCCGGACAGGGGGCGCGTGGAAACACCATATATTTT
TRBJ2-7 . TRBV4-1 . CASSQVRGKSYEQYF TGCGCCAGCAGCCAAGTCAGAGGCAAATCCTACGAGCAGTACTTC
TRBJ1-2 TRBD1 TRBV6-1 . CASRETGTYGYTF TGTGCCAGCAGGGAGACAGGGACCTATGGCTACACCTTC
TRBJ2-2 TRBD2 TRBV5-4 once CASSPPGLAGLTGELFF TGTGCCAGCAGCCCACCGGGACTAGCGGGACTCACCGGGGAGCTGTTTTTT
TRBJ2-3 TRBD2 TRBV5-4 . CASSGTSDADTQYF TGTGCCAGTTCAGGGACTAGCGATGCAGATACGCAGTATTTT
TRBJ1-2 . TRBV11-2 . CASSTPKGPLDGYTF TGTGCCAGCAGCACACCCAAGGGGCCATTGGATGGCTACACCTTC
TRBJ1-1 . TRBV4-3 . CASSQDVLTEAFF TGCGCCAGCAGCCAAGATGTTCTAACTGAAGCTTTCTTT
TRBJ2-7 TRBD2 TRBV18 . CASSPGGGETYEQYF TGTGCCAGCTCCCCCGGCGGGGGGGAGACCTACGAGCAGTACTTC